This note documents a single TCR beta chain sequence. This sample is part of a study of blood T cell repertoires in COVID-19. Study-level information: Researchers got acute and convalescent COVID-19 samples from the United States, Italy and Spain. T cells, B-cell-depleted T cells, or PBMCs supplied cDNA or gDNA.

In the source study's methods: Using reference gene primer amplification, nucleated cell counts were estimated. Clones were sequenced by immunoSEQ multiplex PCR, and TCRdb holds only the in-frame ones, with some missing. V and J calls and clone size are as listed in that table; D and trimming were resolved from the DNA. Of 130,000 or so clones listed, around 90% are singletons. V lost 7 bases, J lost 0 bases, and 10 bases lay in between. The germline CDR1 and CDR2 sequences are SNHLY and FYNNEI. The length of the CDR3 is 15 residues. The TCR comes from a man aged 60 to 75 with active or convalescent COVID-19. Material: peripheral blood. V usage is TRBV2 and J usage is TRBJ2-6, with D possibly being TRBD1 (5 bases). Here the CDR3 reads CASTLDSSGANVLTF. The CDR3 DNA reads TGTGCCAGCACCCTAGACAGCTCTGGGGCCAACGTCCTGACTTTC.